A single sample gave rise to the 26 T cell receptor beta chains below, sequenced in a study of CD8+ T cells in alopecia areata (dated by TCRdb to 2016 to 2018). Receptors were amplified or captured by the immunoSEQ multiplex PCR assay. To provide template for TCR sequencing, every sample had RNA extracted and reverse transcribed into cDNA. The table comes from immuneACCESS by way of TCRdb, which keeps in-frame sequences with V and J called. Part of the clones is missing from these tables; in studies checked, under half for an unresolved V gene and the rest for unknown reasons. For this sample there are 250,000 to 300,000 clones; over 45% appear just once. The top ten clonotypes cover under 2% of the sample. Taken with the paper, the label for time point translates to: 24 weeks on oral tofacitinib. The treatment or condition label corresponds to: oral pan-JAK inhibitor, 5-10 mg twice daily. The sequences come from CD4+ T cells sorted from blood, collected at week 24, from a patient treated with tofacitinib. These receptors were taken from a human donor with alopecia areata.

This chain links TRBV5-1 with TRBJ2-7; a weak D match, TRBD2 (6 bases). Per the germline V gene, CDR1 is SGHRS and CDR2 is YFSETQ. This CDR3 region has 16 residues. The V end lost 1 base, the J end lost 5 bases, and 19 bases lay between the germline ends. As DNA, the CDR3 is TGCGCCAGCAGCTTGTATGCCACGGGGGTGGTCGACGAGCAGTACTTC. Its translation: CASSLYATGVVDEQYF.

V is TRBV2 and J is TRBJ2-5; the match to TRBD2 covers 14 bases. Germline values: CDR1 SNHLY, CDR2 FYNNEI. The trim removed 7 bases at V and 8 bases at J, leaving 3 bases unmatched. The CDR3 contains 13 residues. DNA for the CDR3: TGTGCCAGCACCGGACTAGCGGGGGGAACCCAGTACTTC. Translation gives CASTGLAGGTQYF.

This chain uses TRBV30 with TRBJ1-2, with D possibly being TRBD1 (5 bases). Germline-derived CDR1 and CDR2 are GTSNPN and SVGIG (reference sequence). V was cut by 0 bases and J by 5 bases, with 10 bases left in between. The CDR3 loop spans 13 amino acids. The CDR3 region is CAWSVGEGYGYTF. DNA of the CDR3: TGTGCCTGGAGTGTGGGGGAGGGGTATGGCTACACCTTC.

The V and J genes are TRBV18 and TRBJ2-1, with D uncertain. The CDR3 contains 15 residues. Trimming pared 0 bases from V and 4 bases from J, leaving 10 bases between. Germline V gene lookup returns CDR1 KGHSH and CDR2 LQKENI. CDR3 sequence reads: CASSPPSTQYNEQFF. In nucleotides, the CDR3 is TGTGCCAGCTCACCACCGTCAACACAGTACAATGAGCAGTTCTTC.

The V and J genes are TRBV10-3 and TRBJ2-6, with no clear D. V shed 9 bases and J shed 2 bases, with 14 bases lying between them. CDR1 and CDR2 (germline): ENHRY, SYGVKD. This CDR3 spans 15 amino acids. This CDR3 is CAINSGDTGANVLTF. CDR3 bases: TGTGCCATAAATTCAGGAGATACTGGGGCCAACGTCCTGACTTTC.

The chain couples TRBV10-3 to TRBJ2-5; 8 positions match TRBD1. The CDR3 totals 14 residues. V was clipped by 4 bases and J by 5 bases; unmatched bases: 6. Germline V gene lookup returns CDR1 ENHRY and CDR2 SYGVKD. This CDR3 reads CAISGTTGVETQYF. CDR3 sequence (DNA): TGTGCCATCAGTGGTACGACAGGGGTTGAGACCCAGTACTTC.

This chain uses TRBV18 with TRBJ2-1; D is ambiguous. The CDR3 length is 14 residues. Trimming cost V 7 bases and J 8 bases, with 18 bases left between them. CDR1 and CDR2 (germline): KGHSH, LQKENI. CDR3 sequence (DNA): TGTGCCAGCTACCAGGACGTCACACGGGATGAGCAGTTCTTC. This codes for CASYQDVTRDEQFF.

V gene TRBV4-1 combines with J gene TRBJ2-2, with no clear D. Trimming left V 0 bases short and J 7 bases short, with 21 bases between. The CDR3 totals 18 residues. Germline assignment: CDR1 MGHRA and CDR2 YSYEKL. The CDR3 coding sequence is TGCGCCAGCAGCCAAGATCTTGGGAACTGGGGATCATACGGGGAGCTGTTTTTT. Translation: CASSQDLGNWGSYGELFF.

V usage is TRBV2 and J usage is TRBJ1-2; possibly TRBD1 for D (6 bases). Germline V CDR1 and CDR2: SNHLY, FYNNEI. The CDR3 length is 14 residues. Trimming cost V 6 bases and J 3 bases, with 14 bases left between them. CDR3 in DNA: TGTGCCAGCAGCCGAAGACAGGCCGACTATGGCTACACCTTC. Encoded protein: CASSRRQADYGYTF.

On this clone: Other DNA sequences within the sample encode an identical CDR3. The chain has TRBV5-6 and TRBJ1-2, with a possible D match to TRBD1 (6 bases). Germline V gene lookup returns CDR1 SGHDT and CDR2 YYEEEE. The germline V and J ends were trimmed by 4 bases and 8 bases, with 15 bases remaining between them. The CDR3 loop spans 13 amino acids. DNA for the CDR3: TGTGCCAGCAGCCCTCGGGACCAGGGGGGCTACACCTTC. Translating gives CASSPRDQGGYTF.

Only a few counts were recorded for this clone. The chain uses TRBV5-1 and TRBJ2-6; no clear D gene. This CDR3 region has 15 residues. Germline V CDR1 and CDR2: SGHRS, YFSETQ. With 4 bases removed from V and 0 bases from J, the gap between germline ends came to 8 bases. The CDR3 region is CASSITFSGANVLTF. The CDR3 region has the DNA TGCGCCAGCAGCATAACGTTCTCTGGGGCCAACGTCCTGACTTTC. Using reference TRBV5-1 and TRBJ2-6 for the parts outside the CDR3, the full variable domain is KAGVTQTPRYLIKTRGQQVTLSCSPISGHRSVSWYQQTPGQGLQFLFEYFSETQRNKGNFPGRFSGRQFSNSRSEMNVSTLELGDSALYLCASSITFSGANVLTFGAGSRLTVL.

This chain uses TRBV29-1 with TRBJ2-1; 8 nucleotides agree with TRBD2. The CDR3 covers 13 residues. The trim removed 5 bases at V and 6 bases at J, leaving 6 bases unmatched. The germline CDR1 and CDR2 sequences are SQVTM and ANQGSEA. The CDR3 region is CSVRVSGGNEQFF. As DNA, the CDR3 is TGCAGCGTTCGCGTCAGCGGGGGCAATGAGCAGTTCTTC.

The V and J genes are TRBV6-1 and TRBJ1-5; D remains ambiguous. Trimming pared 2 bases from V and 4 bases from J, leaving 12 bases between. The CDR3 totals 15 residues. Germline assignment: CDR1 MNHNS and CDR2 SASEGT. The CDR3 DNA sequence: TGTGCCAGCAGTGAATCCCAAAGCAGAAATCAGCCCCAGCATTTT. Translation: CASSESQSRNQPQHF.

This clone was seen a few times. The CDR3 spells CASSQEKAAGWNEKLFF. CDR3 nucleotide sequence: TGTGCCAGCAGCCAAGAGAAAGCGGCAGGGTGGAACGAAAAACTGTTTTTT. The chain is built from TRBV4-2 and TRBJ1-4; tentatively, D is TRBD1 (5 bases). Per the germline V gene, CDR1 is LGHNA and CDR2 is YNFKEQ. V was shortened by 0 bases and J by 8 bases, with 19 bases between the two germline ends. This CDR3 spans 17 amino acids.

This clone showed up just a few times. The J gene is TRBJ1-1, the V gene TRBV5-1; D unclear. Between the trimmed V and J ends, which lost 2 bases and 1 base, there was a span of 6 bases. The CDR3 is made up of 13 amino acids. The germline V gene encodes CDR1 SGHRS and CDR2 YFSETQ. This CDR3 is CASSFTENTEAFF. In DNA form, the CDR3 reads TGCGCCAGCAGCTTTACAGAGAACACTGAAGCTTTCTTT.

J is TRBJ1-6 and V is TRBV2, with D hard to call. This CDR3 comprises 15 residues. Germline lookup yields CDR1 SNHLY and CDR2 FYNNEI. V lost 0 bases, J lost 7 bases, and 10 bases lay in between. CDR3 region: CASSEARAGNSPLHF. Written as DNA, the CDR3 is TGTGCCAGCAGTGAAGCCCGAGCTGGGAATTCACCCCTCCACTTT.

Here the CDR3 reads CSVGLSGSYEQYF. The CDR3 DNA sequence: TGCAGCGTGGGGTTGAGCGGATCCTACGAGCAGTACTTC. The genes are TRBV29-1 and TRBJ2-7, with a weak D call TRBD2 (5 bases). Trimming pared 6 bases from V and 1 base from J, leaving 13 bases between. This CDR3 has 13 amino acids. Germline lookup yields CDR1 SQVTM and CDR2 ANQGSEA.

This clone was counted a few times. The chain joins TRBV2 to TRBJ2-1; D is undetermined. The CDR3 consists of 13 residues. Germline CDR1 reads SNHLY; CDR2 reads FYNNEI. V lost 5 bases to trimming and J lost 10 bases, with 15 bases between them. As DNA, the CDR3 is TGTGCCAGCAGTTCAGAATCGATGGGCGAGCAGTTCTTC. This sequence encodes CASSSESMGEQFF.

The CDR3 here is CASSYSGTGIAEQYF. The CDR3 region has the DNA TGTGCCAGCAGTTACTCCGGGACAGGCATCGCGGAGCAGTACTTC. The chain joins TRBV6-5 to TRBJ2-7; 8 bases align to TRBD1. After removal of 0 bases from V and 7 bases from J, the junction contained 8 bases not matched to a gene. The CDR3 is 15 residues long. Germline loops: CDR1 MNHEY, CDR2 SVGAGI.

This clone has just a few counts. The rearrangement uses TRBV4-3 and TRBJ2-5, with D tentatively TRBD2 (5 bases). CDR1 and CDR2 from the germline V gene are LGHNA and YSLEER. The CDR3 runs to 15 residues. The germline V and J ends were trimmed by 2 bases and 4 bases, with 14 bases remaining between them. The CDR3 reads CASSQFPGFGETQYF. DNA of the CDR3: TGCGCCAGCAGCCAATTCCCGGGGTTCGGAGAGACCCAGTACTTC.

CDR3: CSAGSGAGEKLFF. The CDR3 DNA reads as TGCAGCGCCGGGTCAGGGGCTGGTGAAAAACTGTTTTTT. The rearrangement links TRBV29-1 to TRBJ1-4; tentatively, D is TRBD1 (6 bases). The germline V and J ends were trimmed by 7 bases and 7 bases, with 16 bases remaining between them. This CDR3 is built from 13 residues. The germline V gene encodes CDR1 SQVTM and CDR2 ANQGSEA.

In this sample, this clone turned up a few times. The chain combines TRBV25-1 with TRBJ1-4, with D tentatively TRBD1 (5 bases). The length of the CDR3 is 17 residues. Trimming stripped 1 base from V and 8 bases from J, with 20 bases between. The germline CDR1 and CDR2 sequences are MGHDK and SYGVNS. CDR3 nucleotide sequence: TGTGCCAGCAGTGAATTGGGCAGGGTCGGTTCTGGAGAAAAACTGTTTTTT. Translating it yields CASSELGRVGSGEKLFF.

The chain carries TRBV30 and TRBJ1-2; 8 bases are shared with TRBD1. V was pared by 5 bases and J by 4 bases, with 3 bases of the junction left unmatched. CDR1 is GTSNPN, CDR2 SVGIG, per germline (reference sequence). There are 12 residues in the CDR3. The CDR3 is CAWEGQAYGYTF. In DNA, the CDR3 is TGTGCCTGGGAGGGACAGGCCTATGGCTACACCTTC.

The chain couples TRBV4-1 to TRBJ1-1, with TRBD1 as a possible D gene (5 bases). In germline, CDR1 is MGHRA, CDR2 YSYEKL. V gave up 2 bases and J gave up 4 bases, with 14 bases separating them. The CDR3 is made up of 15 amino acids. CDR3 in DNA: TGCGCCAGCAGCCAAATCCGCTCAGGGTCCACTGAAGCTTTCTTT. Translated: CASSQIRSGSTEAFF.

V gene TRBV29-1 combines with J gene TRBJ2-1; TRBD2 might be the D (5 bases). The V end was cut by 6 bases, the J end by 5 bases, with 17 bases between. The CDR3 length is 14 residues. Germline loops: CDR1 SQVTM, CDR2 ANQGSEA. As DNA, the CDR3 is TGCAGCGTCACTCTAACGGGGATTAACAATGAGCAGTTCTTC. The encoded protein is CSVTLTGINNEQFF.

The chain carries TRBV4-2 and TRBJ1-2; D ambiguous. V lost 1 base and J 2 bases, leaving 17 bases between the germline ends. Germline CDR1 reads LGHNA; CDR2 reads YNFKEQ. The CDR3 has 17 amino acids. Here the CDR3 DNA reads TGTGCCAGCAGCCAAGCCCGTGGAACAGAGAGGAACTATGGCTACACCTTC. Protein sequence: CASSQARGTERNYGYTF.